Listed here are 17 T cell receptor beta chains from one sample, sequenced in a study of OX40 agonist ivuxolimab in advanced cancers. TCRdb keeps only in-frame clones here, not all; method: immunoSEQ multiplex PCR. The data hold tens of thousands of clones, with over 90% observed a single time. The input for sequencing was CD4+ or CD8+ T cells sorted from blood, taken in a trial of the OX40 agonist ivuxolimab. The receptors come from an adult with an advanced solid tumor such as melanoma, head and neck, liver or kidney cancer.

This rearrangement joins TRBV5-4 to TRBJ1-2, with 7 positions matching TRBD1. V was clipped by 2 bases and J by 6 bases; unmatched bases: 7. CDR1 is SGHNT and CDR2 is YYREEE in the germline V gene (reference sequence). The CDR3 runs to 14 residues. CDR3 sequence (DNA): TGTGCCAGCAGCTTAAGAGGGGGCGTGGATGGCTACACCTTC. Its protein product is CASSLRGGVDGYTF.

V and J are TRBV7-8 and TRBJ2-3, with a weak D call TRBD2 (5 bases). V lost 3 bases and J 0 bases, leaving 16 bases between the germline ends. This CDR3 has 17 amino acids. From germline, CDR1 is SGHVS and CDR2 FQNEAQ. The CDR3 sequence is CASSFKDGITSTDTQYF. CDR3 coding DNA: TGTGCCAGCAGCTTCAAGGACGGGATAACTAGCACAGATACGCAGTATTTT. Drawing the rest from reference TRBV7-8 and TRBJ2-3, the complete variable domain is GAGVSQSPRYKVAKRGQDVALRCDPISGHVSLFWYQQALGQGPEFLTYFQNEAQLDKSGLPSDRFFAERPEGSVSTLKIQRTQQEDSAVYLCASSFKDGITSTDTQYFGPGTRLTVL.

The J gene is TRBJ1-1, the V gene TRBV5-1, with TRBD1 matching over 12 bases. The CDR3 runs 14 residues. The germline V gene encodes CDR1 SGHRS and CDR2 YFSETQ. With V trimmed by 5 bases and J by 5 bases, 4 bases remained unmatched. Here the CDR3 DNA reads TGCGCCAGCAGGGGACAGGGGGCCTGGACTGAAGCTTTCTTT. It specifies CASRGQGAWTEAFF. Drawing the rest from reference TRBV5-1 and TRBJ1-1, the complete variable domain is KAGVTQTPRYLIKTRGQQVTLSCSPISGHRSVSWYQQTPGQGLQFLFEYFSETQRNKGNFPGRFSGRQFSNSRSEMNVSTLELGDSALYLCASRGQGAWTEAFFGQGTRLTVV.

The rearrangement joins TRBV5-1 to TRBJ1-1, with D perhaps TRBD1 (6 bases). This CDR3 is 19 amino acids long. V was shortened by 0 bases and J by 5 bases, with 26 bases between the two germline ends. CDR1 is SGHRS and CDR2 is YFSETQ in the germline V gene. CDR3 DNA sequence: TGCGCCAGCAGCTTGGGGGGGGCAGGGCCCCCAAGGCGCGATACTGAAGCTTTCTTT. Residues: CASSLGGAGPPRRDTEAFF. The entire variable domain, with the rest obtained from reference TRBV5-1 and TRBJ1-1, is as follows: KAGVTQTPRYLIKTRGQQVTLSCSPISGHRSVSWYQQTPGQGLQFLFEYFSETQRNKGNFPGRFSGRQFSNSRSEMNVSTLELGDSALYLCASSLGGAGPPRRDTEAFFGQGTRLTVV.

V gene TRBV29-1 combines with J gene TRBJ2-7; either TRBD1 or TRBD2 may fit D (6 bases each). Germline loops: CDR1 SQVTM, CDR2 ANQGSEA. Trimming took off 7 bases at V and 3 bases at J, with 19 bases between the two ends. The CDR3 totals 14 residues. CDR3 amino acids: CSAEGGQIGYEQYF. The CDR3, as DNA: TGCAGCGCAGAGGGGGGACAAATCGGCTACGAGCAGTACTTC.

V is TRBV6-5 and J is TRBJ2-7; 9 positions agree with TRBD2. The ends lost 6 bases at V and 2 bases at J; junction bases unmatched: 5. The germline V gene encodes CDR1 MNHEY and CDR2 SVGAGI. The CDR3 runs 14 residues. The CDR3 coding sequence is TGTGCCAGCAGCCCCGCTAGCGGGACCTACGAGCAGTACTTC. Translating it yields CASSPASGTYEQYF.

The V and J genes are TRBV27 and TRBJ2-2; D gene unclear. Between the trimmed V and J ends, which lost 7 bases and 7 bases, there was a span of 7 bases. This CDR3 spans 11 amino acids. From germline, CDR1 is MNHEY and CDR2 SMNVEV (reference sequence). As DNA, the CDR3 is TGTGCCAGCACCTGGGGCGGGGAGCTGTTTTTT. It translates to CASTWGGELFF.

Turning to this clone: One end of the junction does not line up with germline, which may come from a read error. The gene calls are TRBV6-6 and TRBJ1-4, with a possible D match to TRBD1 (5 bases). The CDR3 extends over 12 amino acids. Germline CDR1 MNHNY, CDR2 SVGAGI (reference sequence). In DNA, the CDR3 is TGTGCCAGCAGTTTCCCCGGGACGGATTCTTTCTTT. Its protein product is CASSFPGTDSFF.

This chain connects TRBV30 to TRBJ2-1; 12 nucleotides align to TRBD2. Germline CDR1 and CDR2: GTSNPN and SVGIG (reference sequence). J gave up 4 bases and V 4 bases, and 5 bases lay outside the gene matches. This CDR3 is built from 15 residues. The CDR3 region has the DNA TGTGCCTGGATCCCACTAGCGGGAGGTTACAATGAGCAGTTCTTC. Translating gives CAWIPLAGGYNEQFF. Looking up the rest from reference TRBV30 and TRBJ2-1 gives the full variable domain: SQTIHQWPATLVQPVGSPLSLECTVEGTSNPNLYWYRQAAGRGLQLLFYSVGIGQISSEVPQNLSASRPQDRQFILSSKKLLLSDSGFYLCAWIPLAGGYNEQFFGPGTRLTVL.

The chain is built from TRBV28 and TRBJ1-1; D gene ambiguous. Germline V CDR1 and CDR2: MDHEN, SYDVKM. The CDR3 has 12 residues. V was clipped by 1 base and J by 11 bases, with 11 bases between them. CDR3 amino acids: CASSLSAPGAFF. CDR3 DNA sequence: TGTGCCAGCAGTTTATCGGCCCCTGGGGCTTTCTTT.

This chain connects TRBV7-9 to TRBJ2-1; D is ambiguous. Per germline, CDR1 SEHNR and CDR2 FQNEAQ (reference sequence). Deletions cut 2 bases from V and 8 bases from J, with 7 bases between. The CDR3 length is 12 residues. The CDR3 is CASSLPRDEQFF. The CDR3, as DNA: TGTGCCAGCAGCTTACCAAGGGATGAGCAGTTCTTC.

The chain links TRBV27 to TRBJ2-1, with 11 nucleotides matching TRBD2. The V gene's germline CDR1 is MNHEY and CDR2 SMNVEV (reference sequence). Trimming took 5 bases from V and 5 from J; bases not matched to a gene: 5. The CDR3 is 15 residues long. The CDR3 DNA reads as TGTGCCAGCAGTCGGGGGACTAGCGGAAACAATGAGCAGTTCTTC. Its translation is CASSRGTSGNNEQFF.

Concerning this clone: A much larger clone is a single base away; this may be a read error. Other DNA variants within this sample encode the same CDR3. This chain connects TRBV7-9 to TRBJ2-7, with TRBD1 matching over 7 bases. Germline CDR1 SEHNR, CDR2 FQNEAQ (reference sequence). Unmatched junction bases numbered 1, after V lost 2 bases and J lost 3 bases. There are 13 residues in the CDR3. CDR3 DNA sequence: TGTGCCAGCAGCTTACCAGGGGGCTACGAGCAGTACTTC. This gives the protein CASSLPGGYEQYF.

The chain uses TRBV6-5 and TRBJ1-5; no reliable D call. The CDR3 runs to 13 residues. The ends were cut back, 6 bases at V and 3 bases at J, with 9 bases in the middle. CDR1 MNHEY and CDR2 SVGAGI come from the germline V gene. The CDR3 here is CASSNEVNQPQHF. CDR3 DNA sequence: TGTGCCAGCAGCAACGAGGTCAATCAGCCCCAGCATTTT.

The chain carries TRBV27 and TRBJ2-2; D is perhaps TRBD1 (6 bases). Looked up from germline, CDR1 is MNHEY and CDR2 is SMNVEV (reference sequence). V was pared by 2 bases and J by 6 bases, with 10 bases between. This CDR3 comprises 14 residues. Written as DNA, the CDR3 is TGTGCCAGCAGTTTAGGGGGCAGGGCCGGGGAGCTGTTTTTT. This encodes CASSLGGRAGELFF.

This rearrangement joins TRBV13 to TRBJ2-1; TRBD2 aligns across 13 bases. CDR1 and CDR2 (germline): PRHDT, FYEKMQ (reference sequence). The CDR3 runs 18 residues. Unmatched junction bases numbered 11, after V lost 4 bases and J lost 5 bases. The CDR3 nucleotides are TGTGCCAGCAGCTCGGGACTAGCGGGATGGGGAGTAGACAATGAGCAGTTCTTC. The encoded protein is CASSSGLAGWGVDNEQFF.

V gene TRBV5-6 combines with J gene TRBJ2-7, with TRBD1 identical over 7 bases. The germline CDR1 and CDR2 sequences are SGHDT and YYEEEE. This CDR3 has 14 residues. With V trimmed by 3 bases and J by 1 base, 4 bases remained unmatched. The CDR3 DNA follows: TGTGCCAGCAGCTACCCACAGGGGTCCTACGAGCAGTACTTC. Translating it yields CASSYPQGSYEQYF. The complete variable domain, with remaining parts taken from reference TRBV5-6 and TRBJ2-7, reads DAGVTQSPTHLIKTRGQQVTLRCSPKSGHDTVSWYQQALGQGPQFIFQYYEEEERQRGNFPDRFSGHQFPNYSSELNVNALLLGDSALYLCASSYPQGSYEQYFGPGTRLTVT.